This TCR beta chain came from a study of CXCR3-negative and CXCR3-positive naive CD8 T cells. Broader study findings: Naive subsets were similarly diverse, while memory CD8+ repertoires were much less diverse. The TRB CDR3s that CXCR3-positive naive cells carried were more hydrophobic than those of CXCR3-negative naive cells.

The CDR3 spans 16 residues. Germline assignment: CDR1 SEHNR and CDR2 FQNEAQ (reference sequence). TRB cDNA was prepared as libraries by UMI-labeled 5' RACE. From the 5' RACE reads, TCRdb lists one entry per CDR3 protein and no DNA. With around 140,000 distinct CDR3 sequences in the sample, the ten largest clones hold 0.41%. On this clonotype: No antigen is known for it.

The TCR was taken from a human donor in good health. Some clones in this sample may be carry-over from other donors' samples. V and J are TRBV7-9 and TRBJ2-1; absent DNA, TCRdb's TRBD1 call cannot be checked. Sequenced: naive CXCR3+ CD8+ T cells from blood. Subset noted: CD45RO-CCR7+CD27+CD95- naive CD8+ T cells expressing CXCR3 (TNR3+). The CDR3: CASSSPGRGGRNEQFF.